The 32 T cell receptor beta chains presented below share a single source sample, sequenced in a study of CD8+CD57+ T cells in acquired aplastic anemia. Both TCR beta VDJ combination and CDR3 sequence profiling were carried out. Genomic DNA was the template for this profiling. TCRdb analysed the reads with MiXCR anew, one entry per CDR3 protein. The data hold 250,000 to 300,000 distinct CDR3 sequences, with 56% observed a single time. It was patients with CD8+CD57+ cell expansion by flow cytometry who were chosen for sequencing. The sequencing input was sorted CD4+, CD8+, or CD8+CD57+ T cells (not recorded which) from PBMCs. The receptors shown here come from a human donor with aplastic anemia.

The chain couples TRBV14 to TRBJ2-3, with D perhaps assigned TRBD1 or TRBD2 (5 bases each). Germline CDR1 and CDR2: SGHDN and FVKESK. The CDR3 spans 13 residues. V was clipped by 8 bases and J by 6 bases, with 15 bases between them. CDR3 sequence reads: CASGDLLGDTQYF. The CDR3 DNA follows: TGTGCCAGCGGGGACCTATTGGGGGATACGCAGTATTTT.

The table lists this clonotype with a few counts. V usage is TRBV19 and J usage is TRBJ1-6; TRBD1 matches 7 bases. Looked up from germline, CDR1 is LNHDA and CDR2 is SQIVND (reference sequence). The ends lost 6 bases at V and 13 bases at J; junction bases unmatched: 15. The CDR3 runs to 15 residues. The DNA of the CDR3 is TGTGCCAGTAGGGTGACAGGGACCGGCAATCAGCCCCTCCACTTT. Encoded protein: CASRVTGTGNQPLHF.

Concerning this clonotype itself: The junction and the germline gene differ at one end; a read error may be behind it. The J gene is TRBJ1-1, the V gene TRBV10-2; D remains ambiguous. CDR1 and CDR2 from the germline V gene are WSHSY and SAAADI. This CDR3 contains 14 residues. Here the CDR3 DNA reads TGCGCCAACAGTGAGTCCAACGTGAACACTGAAGCTTTCTTT. This encodes CANSESNVNTEAFF.

This clonotype appeared a single time. V and J are TRBV7-3 and TRBJ2-6; possibly TRBD1 for D (5 bases). CDR1 SGHTA and CDR2 FQGTGA come from the germline V gene. The CDR3 consists of 18 residues. V was pared by 1 base and J by 2 bases, with 15 bases between. Here the CDR3 DNA reads TGTGCCAGCAGCTTAATCGGCCAGGGAATCGCTGGGGCCAACGTCCTGACTTTC. It translates to CASSLIGQGIAGANVLTF.

V and J are TRBV5-6 and TRBJ1-1, with a possible D match to TRBD1 (6 bases). Per the germline V gene, CDR1 is SGHDT and CDR2 is YYEEEE. The CDR3 contains 15 residues. The V gene lost 3 bases and the J gene lost 1 base, with 13 bases spanning the gap. CDR3 DNA: TGTGCCAGCAGCTCATTCGGGGGCAGGAACACTGAAGCTTTCTTT. Protein product: CASSSFGGRNTEAFF.

This clonotype came up a few times. CDR3 region: CASSQVPGVEKLFF. The CDR3 nucleotides are TGTGCCAGCAGCCAAGTCCCAGGGGTAGAAAAACTGTTTTTT. The chain carries TRBV3-1 and TRBJ1-4; D might be TRBD1 (6 bases). The CDR3 loop spans 14 amino acids. Germline V gives CDR1 LGHDT, CDR2 YNNKEL (reference sequence). Trimming removed 1 base from V and 8 bases from J, with 11 bases in between.

About this clonotype itself: A junction boundary mismatches the germline segment, possibly from a read error. The chain combines TRBV5-5 with TRBJ1-1; tentative D call: TRBD1 (5 bases). The CDR3 extends over 17 amino acids. CDR1 SGHKS and CDR2 YYEKEE come from the germline V gene (reference sequence). CDR3 sequence reads: CASSRYDERGLNTEAFF. The CDR3 nucleotides are TGCGCCAGCAGCCGATACGACGAAAGGGGATTGAACACTGAAGCTTTCTTT.

A few counts support this clonotype. The DNA for the CDR3 is TGCAGTGCTAGAGATGGGACTAGCGGGAACACCGGGGAGCTGTTTTTT. The encoded protein is CSARDGTSGNTGELFF. This chain links TRBV20-1 with TRBJ2-2; 11 positions agree with TRBD2. There are 16 residues in the CDR3. Germline values: CDR1 DFQATT, CDR2 SNEGSKA (reference sequence). The V segment lost 0 bases and the J segment 1 base; nucleotides outside the gene matches: 1.

The rearrangement joins TRBV2 to TRBJ2-5, with TRBD2 matching over 9 bases. The CDR3 runs 14 residues. Germline loops: CDR1 SNHLY, CDR2 FYNNEI. V shed 2 bases and J 5 bases; nucleotides not matched to a gene: 3. As DNA, the CDR3 is TGTGCCAGCAGTGAACTCAGCGGGGGGGAGACCCAGTACTTC. Protein: CASSELSGGETQYF. Filled out from reference TRBV2 and TRBJ2-5, the complete variable domain reads EPEVTQTPSHQVTQMGQEVILRCVPISNHLYFYWYRQILGQKVEFLVSFYNNEISEKSEIFDDQFSVERPDGSNFTLKIRSTKLEDSAMYFCASSELSGGETQYFGPGTRLLVL.

The V call is TRBV7-2, the J call TRBJ2-2; D gene ambiguous. Germline loops: CDR1 SGHTA, CDR2 FQGNSA. V lost 1 base and J 4 bases, leaving 7 bases between the germline ends. CDR3 length: 14 amino acids. The CDR3 nucleotides read TGTGCCAGCAGCTTAGGACTCTCCACCGGGGAGCTGTTTTTT. Translating it yields CASSLGLSTGELFF.

V and J are TRBV11-2 and TRBJ1-5; unclear D gene. CDR1 and CDR2 (germline): SGHAT, FQNNGV. This CDR3 has 13 amino acids. The ends were cut back, 5 bases at V and 5 bases at J, with 10 bases in the middle. CDR3 DNA: TGTGCCAGCAGCCCTACAAATTATCAGCCCCAGCATTTT. Encoded protein: CASSPTNYQPQHF.

This clonotype was seen many times. The V gene is TRBV5-1, the J gene TRBJ1-2; D not certain. There are 14 residues in the CDR3. The V end was cut by 4 bases, the J end by 5 bases, with 15 bases between. The germline gives CDR1 SGHRS, CDR2 YFSETQ. CDR3 sequence: CASSPQDSGYGYTF. CDR3 sequence (DNA): TGCGCCAGCAGCCCGCAGGACTCGGGGTATGGCTACACCTTC.

This clonotype was seen repeatedly, ten times or more. The V and J genes are TRBV4-1 and TRBJ2-1; 12 nucleotides align to TRBD2. The junction had 11 bases not matched to a gene; V was cut back by 4 bases and J by 7 bases. Germline CDR1 is MGHRA and CDR2 is YSYEKL. The CDR3 has 17 residues. DNA of the CDR3: TGCGCCAGCAGCCGGCTCCCTCTAGCGGGGGGGCGAAATGAGCAGTTCTTC. It is translated as CASSRLPLAGGRNEQFF.

The chain combines TRBV12-5 with TRBJ2-7; 8 bases map to TRBD2. The CDR3 spans 13 residues. With V trimmed by 7 bases and J by 4 bases, 6 bases remained unmatched. Germline CDR1 and CDR2: LGHNT and FRNRAP. The CDR3 coding sequence is TGTGCTAGTGCCCTTCGGGAGGGGTACGAGCAGTACTTC. Translation gives CASALREGYEQYF.

CDR3 bases: TGTGCCATCACCGAGTCGGGGTCTAGCACAGATACGCAGTTCTTC. It translates to CAITESGSSTDTQFF. The chain carries TRBV10-3 and TRBJ2-1; TRBD2 might be the D (5 bases). The CDR3 consists of 15 residues. Trimming cost V 7 bases and J 12 bases, with 25 bases left between them. CDR1 is ENHRY and CDR2 is SYGVKD in the germline V gene.

About this clonotype: Sequence at one end of the junction differs from germline and may be a read error. The V gene is TRBV7-7, the J gene TRBJ2-6; no reliable D call. Per germline, CDR1 SSHAT and CDR2 FNYEAQ (reference sequence). This CDR3 region has 14 residues. The CDR3 DNA is TGTGCTAGCAGCTTAACAGAAGGAGCCAACGTCCTGACTTTC. Protein product: CASSLTEGANVLTF.

V gene TRBV10-3 combines with J gene TRBJ1-2; D might be TRBD1 (6 bases). V gave up 2 bases and J gave up 5 bases, with 9 bases separating them. Looked up from germline, CDR1 is ENHRY and CDR2 is SYGVKD. CDR3 size: 13 residues. CDR3 in DNA: TGTGCCATCAGTGAGGCAGGGGTTTATGGCTACACCTTC. Translated: CAISEAGVYGYTF.

J is TRBJ1-1 and V is TRBV10-3; the D is unclear. The CDR3 is 12 amino acids. Deletions cut 5 bases from V and 3 bases from J, with 7 bases between. Germline V gene data show CDR1 as ENHRY and CDR2 as SYGVKD. The CDR3 coding sequence is TGTGCCATCAGTCTATCAGACACTGAAGCTTTCTTT. Translation gives CAISLSDTEAFF.

The genes are TRBV7-8 and TRBJ2-2; D is undetermined. The CDR3 is 16 amino acids. V was shortened by 5 bases and J by 5 bases, with 18 bases between the two germline ends. Germline loops: CDR1 SGHVS, CDR2 FQNEAQ. The CDR3 nucleotides read TGTGCCAGCAGCCAAAGAGAAGGTCTCTGGACCGGGGAGCTGTTTTTT. It yields the protein CASSQREGLWTGELFF.

Details on this clonotype: Lacking the conserved final phenylalanine or tryptophan, this CDR3 likely reflects a read error. The limits of the CDR3 on the DNA are not certain, so only TCRdb's listed CDR3 is given. This chain links TRBV20-1 with TRBJ2-2. Inclusive of both ends, the CDR3 amounts to 12 amino acids. CDR1 is DFQATT, CDR2 SNEGSKA, per germline (reference sequence). The CDR3 protein is CSASLSTGELLS.

In its sample, this clonotype was seen many times. V usage is TRBV5-8 and J usage is TRBJ1-5, with TRBD1 matching 7 bases. V was pared by 4 bases and J by 3 bases, with 4 bases of the junction left unmatched. The CDR3 is 14 residues long. Germline V gene data show CDR1 as SGHTS and CDR2 as YDEGEE. This CDR3 reads CASSRGQNNQPQHF. In DNA, the CDR3 is TGTGCCAGCAGCAGGGGACAGAACAATCAGCCCCAGCATTTT.

V is TRBV7-6 and J is TRBJ2-5; TRBD1 matches at 11 bases. This CDR3 is built from 15 residues. The V gene's germline CDR1 is SGHVS and CDR2 FNYEAQ. V gave up 1 base and J gave up 7 bases; unmatched junction bases: 5. The CDR3 bases are TGTGCCAGCAGCTTAGGGGGACAGGGGGTCGGGACCCAGTACTTC. Protein product: CASSLGGQGVGTQYF.

This chain joins TRBV7-9 and TRBJ1-1; TRBD1 agrees at 7 bases. In germline, CDR1 is SEHNR, CDR2 FQNEAQ (reference sequence). The CDR3 extends over 14 amino acids. The ends lost 4 bases at V and 2 bases at J; junction bases unmatched: 4. CDR3 region: CASSWGQINTEAFF. CDR3 coding DNA: TGTGCCAGCAGCTGGGGACAGATAAACACTGAAGCTTTCTTT.

As concerns this clonotype: The conserved final phenylalanine or tryptophan is absent from the CDR3, which likely points to a read error. The DNA is left out, because the CDR3 cannot be placed on it with certainty; the CDR3 is given as TCRdb lists it. The V gene is TRBV6-5, the J gene TRBJ1-1; the table's D call of TRBD1 was not tested on the DNA. The germline V gene has CDR1 MNHEY and CDR2 SVGAGI. The CDR3 has 9 amino acids, counting both end residues. The chain's CDR3 is CASSPRTGG.

This chain uses TRBV19 with TRBJ1-6; tentatively, D is TRBD1 (6 bases). Trimming left V 7 bases short and J 8 bases short, with 12 bases between. Per the germline V gene, CDR1 is LNHDA and CDR2 is SQIVND (reference sequence). The CDR3 contains 13 residues. CDR3 residues: CASKLRQDSPLHF. CDR3 sequence (DNA): TGTGCCAGTAAGCTAAGACAGGATTCACCCCTCCACTTT.

The rearrangement uses TRBV19 and TRBJ1-5; D possibly corresponds to TRBD1 (5 bases). The V gene lost 1 base and the J gene lost 0 bases, with 7 bases spanning the gap. The CDR3 runs 15 residues. Germline V CDR1 and CDR2: LNHDA, SQIVND (reference sequence). CDR3 nucleotides: TGTGCCAGTAGTATAGGGGACGGTAGCAATCAGCCCCAGCATTTT. Residues: CASSIGDGSNQPQHF.

The chain carries TRBV7-9 and TRBJ1-2; D call uncertain. The germline V gene encodes CDR1 SEHNR and CDR2 FQNEAQ (reference sequence). The CDR3 totals 13 residues. The V end lost 2 bases, the J end lost 7 bases, and 11 bases lay between the germline ends. CDR3 sequence reads: CASSLSAGRGYTF. The CDR3 coding sequence is TGTGCCAGCAGCTTATCGGCAGGACGTGGCTACACCTTC.

This clonotype was picked up many times. The V gene is TRBV12-3 or TRBV12-4, the J gene TRBJ1-2, with 7 positions matching TRBD1. Losses at the gene ends were 3 bases for V and 7 bases for J; bases not matched to a gene: 5. The CDR3 length is 13 residues. CDR3 loop: CASSFGQGGGYTF. The CDR3, as DNA: TGTGCCAGCAGTTTCGGGCAGGGGGGTGGCTACACCTTC.

This clonotype was seen at least ten times. This sequence joins TRBV7-9 and TRBJ1-2, with TRBD1 matching 8 bases. CDR1 and CDR2 (germline): SEHNR, FQNEAQ (reference sequence). The CDR3 is made up of 13 amino acids. Losses at the gene ends were 3 bases for V and 3 bases for J; bases not matched to a gene: 0. The CDR3 spells CASSLGQDYGYTF. CDR3 sequence (DNA): TGTGCCAGCAGCTTGGGACAGGACTATGGCTACACCTTC.

The V gene is TRBV24-1, the J gene TRBJ2-7, with D tentatively TRBD1 (5 bases). CDR1 and CDR2 from the germline V gene are KGHDR and SFDVKD. V lost 5 bases, J lost 5 bases, and 12 bases lay in between. The CDR3 is 13 amino acids. CDR3 DNA sequence: TGTGCCACCAGTGGGGGCTCACGGGACGAGCAGTACTTC. It is translated as CATSGGSRDEQYF.

The V gene is TRBV7-8, the J gene TRBJ1-4; D gene unclear. This CDR3 spans 14 amino acids. Germline V gene data show CDR1 as SGHVS and CDR2 as FQNEAQ. V gave up 2 bases and J gave up 12 bases, with 16 bases separating them. CDR3 sequence: CASSLSVLWSELFF. CDR3 in DNA: TGTGCCAGCAGCTTAAGTGTCTTGTGGAGTGAACTGTTTTTT.

This clonotype was counted ten times or more. Here the CDR3 reads CASSYSTGQANYGYTF. CDR3 sequence (DNA): TGTGCCAGCAGTTACTCGACCGGGCAAGCTAACTATGGCTACACCTTC. The V call is TRBV6-5, the J call TRBJ1-2; D is unclear. The CDR3 spans 16 residues. Looked up from germline, CDR1 is MNHEY and CDR2 is SVGAGI. With 0 bases removed from V and 0 bases from J, the gap between germline ends came to 11 bases.